This T cell receptor beta chain is from a study of T-cell memory formation after mild COVID-19. Study outcomes and limitations: Most CD4+ clones that shrank were in CM and EM, while CD8+ ones turned up in EMRA. Cross-reactive memory appears to have joined, as suggested by some responding clones showing up in pre-infection memory.

cDNA libraries for TCR alpha and TCR beta, carrying sample barcodes and UMIs, came from 5'RACE with constant-segment primers. TCRdb re-derived calls from the 5' RACE reads in MiXCR, one entry per CDR3 protein. The sample yields approximately 150,000 distinct CDR3 sequences, about 14% seen once. This CDR3 comprises 16 residues. CDR1 and CDR2 (germline): SEHNR, FQNEAQ (reference sequence). V shed 5 bases, J shed 4 bases, and the junction held 8 bases outside the gene matches. This clonotype turned up a few times. The antigen is undetermined. The V gene is TRBV7-9, the J gene TRBJ2-1; 10 bases map to TRBD2. Sequencing was carried out using PBMCs or a T cell subset sorted from them (not recorded which). The clonotype comes from an adult woman who had mild COVID-19 (a few samples of this study predate the infection). Cell type and time point are not known. CDR3 DNA sequence: TGTGCCAGCAGCCCCCCCTGGACTAGCGGATACAATGAGCAGTTCTTC. Its translation is CASSPPWTSGYNEQFF.